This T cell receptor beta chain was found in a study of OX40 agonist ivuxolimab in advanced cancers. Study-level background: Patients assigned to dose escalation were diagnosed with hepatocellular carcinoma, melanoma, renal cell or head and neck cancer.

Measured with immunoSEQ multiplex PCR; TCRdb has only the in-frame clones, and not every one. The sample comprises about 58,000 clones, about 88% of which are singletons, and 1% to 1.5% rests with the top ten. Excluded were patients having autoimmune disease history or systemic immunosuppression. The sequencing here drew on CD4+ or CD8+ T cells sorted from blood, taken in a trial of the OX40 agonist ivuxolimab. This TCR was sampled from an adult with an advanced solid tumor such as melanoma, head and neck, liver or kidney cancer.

The CDR3 DNA is TGCGCCAGCAGTCTAGGGAACCGAAAAAATTCACCCCTCCACTTT. This sequence encodes CASSLGNRKNSPLHF. The chain recombines TRBV23-1 with TRBJ1-6; D not resolved. TRBV23-1 qualifies as an ORF whose function is uncertain. V gave up 4 bases and J gave up 7 bases, with 14 bases separating them. CDR3 length: 15 amino acids.